Listed below are T cell receptor beta chains from one sample, sequenced in a study of T-cell memory formation after mild COVID-19. TCRdb reprocessed the 5' RACE reads via MiXCR and lists one record per CDR3 protein. This sample has roughly 350,000 distinct CDR3 sequences; around 21% occur once, and the top ten carry under 15%. The sequencing sample was made of PBMCs or a T cell subset sorted from them (not recorded which). These receptors originate from an adult woman who had mild COVID-19 (a few samples of this study predate the infection). Cell type and time point are not known. CDR3s include the opening cysteine and the closing phenylalanine or tryptophan. D genes are given only for firm matches. Part of the rows lack a size; the others show once, few, many or a class for expanded clones.

many - TRBJ2-7 TRBV2 TGTGCCAGCAGTGAGCAGGGTTTCTCCTACGAGCAGTACTTC CASSEQGFSYEQYF
- - TRBJ1-5 TRBV29-1 TGCAGCGTCCAAGAGCAAAATCAGCCCCAGCATTTT CSVQEQNQPQHF
few - TRBJ2-7 TRBV7-9 TGTGCCAGCAGCTTAGGGGCCTCGGGGGAGCAGTACTTC CASSLGASGEQYF
- TRBD1 TRBJ1-2 TRBV6-2/TRBV6-3 TGTGCCAGCAGTTACTCGCCCAGACAGGGCTTCTATGGCTACACCTTC CASSYSPRQGFYGYTF
- TRBD2 TRBJ2-3 TRBV7-3 TGTGCCAGCAGCTTAAGGTCGGGGGGGCCTCGGAAAGATACGCAGTATTTT CASSLRSGGPRKDTQYF
- - TRBJ2-1 TRBV7-6 TGTGCCAGCAGAGGGTTAACCTCCTACAATGAGCAGTTCTTC CASRGLTSYNEQFF
few TRBD1 TRBJ1-2 TRBV12-3/TRBV12-4 TGTGCCAGCAGCTCAAGGGGACAGGGGGCGCGGGGCTACACCTTC CASSSRGQGARGYTF
few - TRBJ2-1 TRBV5-1 TGCGCCAGCAGCGTCCCAGCGGAAAGAAGCTCCTACAATGAGCAGTTCTTC CASSVPAERSSYNEQFF
- - TRBJ2-4 TRBV5-6 TGTGCCAGCAGCCAAAACCCCGGGACAAGCCTAAAAAACATTCAGTACTTC CASSQNPGTSLKNIQYF
- - TRBJ1-1 TRBV27 TGTGCCAGCAGTTTAGGGGTCCCGAACACTGAAGCTTTCTTT CASSLGVPNTEAFF
few TRBD1 TRBJ1-5 TRBV7-2 TGTGCCAGCAGCTTGGGGTTAGGGGGCATCCAGCCCCAGCATTTT CASSLGLGGIQPQHF
few - TRBJ2-3 TRBV5-6 TGTGCCAGCAGCTTGGCCTCAGGGCCAGATACGCAGTATTTT CASSLASGPDTQYF
- TRBD1 TRBJ1-2 TRBV20-1 TGCAGTGCTAGAGATCTCAACAGGGGATTTCGTGGCTACACCTTC CSARDLNRGFRGYTF
- - TRBJ1-5 TRBV24-1 TGTGCCACCAGCAACAGGGATCATCAGCCCCAGCATTTT CATSNRDHQPQHF
- - TRBJ1-1 TRBV10-3 TGTGCCATCAGCCCCCGGACTATGAACACTGAAGCTTTCTTT CAISPRTMNTEAFF
few TRBD1 TRBJ2-7 TRBV19 TGTGCCAGTAGTATACCCCCCTCCGGGGACAGCTACGAGCAGTACTTC CASSIPPSGDSYEQYF
- - TRBJ2-7 TRBV30 TGTGCCTGGAGTGTATGGGGGGGCGAGGCAGAATCCTACGAGCAGTACTTC CAWSVWGGEAESYEQYF
- TRBD1 TRBJ2-1 TRBV18 TGTGCCAGCTCTCCAGGGGGCGCTGGGCACAATGAGCAGTTCTTC CASSPGGAGHNEQFF
- - TRBJ1-2 TRBV5-1 TGCGCCAGCAGCTTGGAAAGTGGGAACAAAGGCTACACCTTC CASSLESGNKGYTF
- TRBD2 TRBJ2-7 TRBV29-1 TGCAGCGTTGAGGCCAGGGAGGGGGAGCAGTACTTC CSVEAREGEQYF
few TRBD1 TRBJ1-2 TRBV24-1 TGTGCCACCAGTGATGCCCGGACAGGGGAAGATCACTATGGCTACACCTTC CATSDARTGEDHYGYTF
- - TRBJ2-1 TRBV6-4 TGTGCCAGCAGCCCGGAAGGGCTCAATGAGCAGTTCTTC CASSPEGLNEQFF
few - TRBJ1-1 TRBV2 TGTGCCAGCAGTGAAGAGGGTCCAGGGCCGAACACTGAAGCTTTCTTT CASSEEGPGPNTEAFF
- TRBD1 TRBJ1-1 TRBV7-6 TGTGCCAGCAGCCCAGGGACAGGGGGCACAGGACGGGCTTTCTTT CASSPGTGGTGRAFF
- TRBD1 TRBJ2-5 TRBV6-1 TGTGCCAGCATGAGAGACAGGGCGATTTCGGAGACCCAGTACTTC CASMRDRAISETQYF
few - TRBJ2-1 TRBV10-3 TGTGCCATCAGTGTGGCGAGTCTGCAATACAATGAGCAGTTCTTC CAISVASLQYNEQFF
many - TRBJ1-1 TRBV4-1 TGCGCCAGCAGCCAAGATCCGCCCGGCCCGGTGAAAGCTTTCTTT CASSQDPPGPVKAFF
- - TRBJ2-3 TRBV30 TGTGCCTGGACCCCCTCGACAGATACGCAGTATTTT CAWTPSTDTQYF
- - TRBJ2-4 TRBV5-1 TGCGCCAGCAGCTTGGTGTGGCAGGGAGCCAAAAACATTCAGTACTTC CASSLVWQGAKNIQYF
few - TRBJ2-2 TRBV6-2/TRBV6-3 TGTGCCAGCATGAAGTTTGCAGGGGCCGGGGAGCTGTTTTTT CASMKFAGAGELFF
- - TRBJ2-2 TRBV20-1 TGCAGTGGAACAGAAGCGAACACCGGGGAGCTGTTTTTT CSGTEANTGELFF
few TRBD1 TRBJ2-3 TRBV18 TGTGCCAGCTCACCGCAAACCGGGACAGAAGATACGCAGTATTTT CASSPQTGTEDTQYF
many TRBD1 TRBJ1-3 TRBV7-8 TGTGCCAGCAGCCTTCGACAGGGCTCTGGAAACACCATATATTTT CASSLRQGSGNTIYF